A single sample gave rise to the 26 T cell receptor beta chains below, sequenced in a study of beta chain features in type 1 diabetes. What was sequenced were expressed TCRB transcripts, since all of the isolated RNA had been reverse transcribed. Profiled with immunoSEQ multiplex PCR; TCRdb holds only in-frame clones, not every one. The sample has hundreds of thousands of clones, roughly a sixth seen once. Sequenced: naive CD4+ T cells from blood. The source of these receptors is a man aged 18 to 29 in good health.

This clone came up a few times. The chain uses TRBV27 and TRBJ2-1; D might be TRBD2 (5 bases). The V end was cut by 8 bases, the J end by 9 bases, with 17 bases between. CDR3 size: 13 residues. CDR1 is MNHEY, CDR2 SMNVEV, per germline (reference sequence). CDR3: CASERTRGGEQFF. As DNA, the CDR3 is TGTGCCAGCGAAAGGACCCGGGGTGGTGAGCAGTTCTTC.

This clone has more than one count but fewer than ten. This chain links TRBV28 with TRBJ2-5, with TRBD1 matching over 8 bases. After removal of 7 bases from V and 4 bases from J, the junction contained 14 bases not matched to a gene. The CDR3 has 16 amino acids. Germline CDR1 and CDR2: MDHEN and SYDVKM. CDR3 loop: CASKQSRGRHPETQYF. In nucleotides, the CDR3 is TGTGCCAGCAAACAGAGCAGGGGGCGGCATCCAGAGACCCAGTACTTC.

The chain is built from TRBV6-6 and TRBJ2-7; TRBD1 or TRBD2 may be the D gene (5 bases each). Germline V CDR1 and CDR2: MNHNY, SVGAGI (reference sequence). The CDR3 has 12 residues. The germline V and J ends were trimmed by 2 bases and 8 bases, with 10 bases remaining between them. The CDR3 loop reads CASSYLRGQQYF. CDR3 nucleotides: TGTGCCAGCAGTTACCTACGGGGACAGCAGTACTTC.

This clone came up a few times. V is TRBV28 and J is TRBJ2-3; a possible D gene is TRBD2 (6 bases). Trimming cost V 5 bases and J 4 bases, with 10 bases left between them. CDR1 MDHEN and CDR2 SYDVKM come from the germline V gene. The CDR3 is 13 residues long. The CDR3 loop reads CASSRTGADTQYF. Written as DNA, the CDR3 is TGTGCCAGCAGTAGGACGGGAGCAGATACGCAGTATTTT.

This clone was recorded a few times. V is TRBV15 and J is TRBJ2-1; D unresolved. This CDR3 spans 16 amino acids. The germline V gene encodes CDR1 LNHNV and CDR2 YYDKDF (reference sequence). The ends were cut back, 6 bases at V and 3 bases at J, with 18 bases in the middle. In nucleotides, the CDR3 is TGTGCCACCAGATGGAAACTTCCTGGAGTCTACAATGAGCAGTTCTTC. Its translation: CATRWKLPGVYNEQFF.

This clone was counted at least ten times. J is TRBJ1-1 and V is TRBV10-3, with D maybe TRBD1 (6 bases). The CDR3 totals 14 residues. CDR1 ENHRY and CDR2 SYGVKD come from the germline V gene. Trimming took 6 bases from V and 0 from J, leaving 11 bases between them. The CDR3 spells CAIRGAGVNTEAFF. The CDR3 DNA sequence: TGTGCCATCAGAGGGGCAGGGGTGAACACTGAAGCTTTCTTT.

This chain joins TRBV4-1 and TRBJ2-4; D is uncertain. CDR3 length: 17 residues. The ends were cut back, 0 bases at V and 4 bases at J, with 16 bases in the middle. Germline lookup yields CDR1 MGHRA and CDR2 YSYEKL. The DNA for the CDR3 is TGCGCCAGCAGCCAAGAGTATGCCGGTCCGCCAAAAAACATTCAGTACTTC. The encoded protein is CASSQEYAGPPKNIQYF.

The chain joins TRBV7-2 to TRBJ2-7; D might be TRBD1 or TRBD2, each matching 5 bases. Germline V gives CDR1 SGHTA, CDR2 FQGNSA. The ends were cut back, 5 bases at V and 4 bases at J, with 24 bases in the middle. The CDR3 loop spans 17 amino acids. The CDR3 loop is CASSLNLQGRLRYEQYF. In DNA, the CDR3 is TGTGCCAGCAGCCTAAACCTCCAGGGACGGCTGCGGTACGAGCAGTACTTC. Filled out from reference TRBV7-2 and TRBJ2-7, the complete variable domain reads GAGVSQSPSNKVTEKGKDVELRCDPISGHTALYWYRQSLGQGLEFLIYFQGNSAPDKSGLPSDRFSAERTGGSVSTLTIQRTQQEDSAVYLCASSLNLQGRLRYEQYFGPGTRLTVT.

This clone turned up a few times. The rearrangement joins TRBV5-4 to TRBJ2-5; TRBD2 aligns across 8 bases. With 4 bases clipped from V and 3 bases from J, the junction kept 5 bases outside the gene matches. Germline V gene data show CDR1 as SGHNT and CDR2 as YYREEE (reference sequence). The CDR3 length is 14 residues. CDR3 amino acids: CASSVTSGEETQYF. The CDR3 region has the DNA TGTGCCAGCAGCGTAACTAGCGGTGAAGAGACCCAGTACTTC.

This clone was recorded a few times. The genes are TRBV1 and TRBJ2-2; the listed D gene, TRBD2, was not tested against the DNA. TRBV1 is a pseudogene segment. CDR3 length: 18 amino acids. For the CDR3, the DNA is TGCACCAGCAGCGACGGGGCTAGCGGGGGCCGATACACCGGGGAGCTGTTTTTT. It codes for CTSSDGASGGRYTGELFF.

The chain combines TRBV6-1 with TRBJ1-2, with D uncertain. The CDR3 covers 13 residues. V was pared by 2 bases and J by 1 base, with 5 bases between. Germline-derived CDR1 and CDR2 are MNHNS and SASEGT. The CDR3 DNA reads TGTGCCAGCAGTGAACACAGTAACTATGGCTACACCTTC. It is translated as CASSEHSNYGYTF.

The V and J genes are TRBV5-1 and TRBJ1-1, with D uncertain. V was pared by 0 bases and J by 0 bases, with 9 bases between. The CDR3 is 15 amino acids. CDR1 is SGHRS and CDR2 is YFSETQ in the germline V gene. CDR3 sequence (DNA): TGCGCCAGCAGCTTGGCCACTCGAATGAACACTGAAGCTTTCTTT. It yields the protein CASSLATRMNTEAFF.

This clone has more than one count but fewer than ten. The rearrangement joins TRBV5-6 to TRBJ2-7; 9 bases are a match to TRBD2. With V trimmed by 3 bases and J by 5 bases, 0 bases remained unmatched. CDR1 is SGHDT and CDR2 is YYEEEE in the germline V gene. The CDR3 is 12 residues long. The CDR3, as DNA: TGTGCCAGCAGCTGGACTAGCGACGAGCAGTACTTC. This gives the protein CASSWTSDEQYF.

This chain joins TRBV28 and TRBJ1-1; 8 positions agree with TRBD1. CDR1 is MDHEN, CDR2 SYDVKM, per germline. This CDR3 comprises 14 residues. The trim removed 5 bases at V and 6 bases at J, leaving 8 bases unmatched. CDR3 amino acids: CASSPLTGEAEAFF. In DNA form, the CDR3 reads TGTGCCAGCAGTCCCTTGACAGGGGAGGCTGAAGCTTTCTTT.

The chain recombines TRBV5-1 with TRBJ2-5, with no clear D. V shed 3 bases and J shed 5 bases, with 5 bases lying between them. The germline V gene has CDR1 SGHRS and CDR2 YFSETQ. The CDR3 loop spans 11 amino acids. In nucleotides, the CDR3 is TGCGCCAGCAGCTCTGGTGAGACCCAGTACTTC. It codes for CASSSGETQYF.

Only a few counts were recorded for this clone. The gene calls are TRBV14 and TRBJ2-5; no clear D gene. The V gene's germline CDR1 is SGHDN and CDR2 FVKESK. The germline V and J ends were trimmed by 4 bases and 0 bases, with 12 bases remaining between them. CDR3 length: 15 residues. The CDR3 DNA reads TGTGCCAGCAGCCCATTTTCAGCGTACCAAGAGACCCAGTACTTC. This translates into CASSPFSAYQETQYF.

The sample holds a few counts of this clone. This chain joins TRBV7-9 and TRBJ1-6; D might be TRBD1 (5 bases). V was pared by 5 bases and J by 14 bases, with 16 bases between. This CDR3 has 13 amino acids. Germline loops: CDR1 SEHNR, CDR2 FQNEAQ (reference sequence). The CDR3 DNA sequence: TGTGCCAGCAGCCATGACAGCCAAGTGGCCCTCCACTTT. Translation: CASSHDSQVALHF.

The V and J genes are TRBV7-3 and TRBJ2-5; no clear D. The CDR3 totals 13 residues. Per germline, CDR1 SGHTA and CDR2 FQGTGA. Trimming shortened V by 2 bases and J by 5 bases, and 9 bases separated the two germline ends. CDR3 coding DNA: TGTGCCAGCAGCTTAGGTGGTGGGGAGACCCAGTACTTC. Its protein is CASSLGGGETQYF.

This chain uses TRBV7-3 with TRBJ2-3, with D unresolved. Germline-derived CDR1 and CDR2 are SGHTA and FQGTGA. V gave up 3 bases and J gave up 1 base, with 5 bases separating them. This CDR3 spans 13 amino acids. This chain's CDR3 is CASSFRGTDTQYF. In DNA, the CDR3 is TGTGCCAGCAGCTTTCGCGGCACAGATACGCAGTATTTT.

This chain links TRBV5-5 with TRBJ1-4, with TRBD1 matching 7 bases. Germline-derived CDR1 and CDR2 are SGHKS and YYEKEE (reference sequence). The V segment lost 2 bases and the J segment 7 bases; nucleotides outside the gene matches: 2. The CDR3 consists of 13 residues. The CDR3 DNA sequence: TGTGCCAGCAGCTTAGGGACAGTTGAAAAACTGTTTTTT. Its translation is CASSLGTVEKLFF.

Turning to this clone: The sample holds other DNA sequences that translate to the same CDR3. The J gene is TRBJ2-7, the V gene TRBV10-3; D not certain. Trimming removed 3 bases from V and 2 bases from J, with 5 bases in between. The CDR3 covers 12 residues. From germline, CDR1 is ENHRY and CDR2 SYGVKD. CDR3 sequence reads: CAISDTTYEQYF. The DNA of the CDR3 is TGTGCCATCAGTGATACCACCTACGAGCAGTACTTC.

This clone was seen a few times. The V call is TRBV4-3, the J call TRBJ2-6, with D unclear. The CDR3 is 18 amino acids. V gave up 1 base and J gave up 0 bases, with 13 bases separating them. CDR1 and CDR2 from the germline V gene are LGHNA and YSLEER. The CDR3 is CASSQGPLTLSGANVLTF. The CDR3 DNA follows: TGCGCCAGCAGCCAAGGCCCCCTCACTCTCTCTGGGGCCAACGTCCTGACTTTC.

This clone was counted only a few times. The chain employs TRBV29-1 and TRBJ2-3; 8 nucleotides agree with TRBD2. This CDR3 has 14 amino acids. The V and J ends lost 3 bases and 4 bases, in that order; junction bases with no gene match: 6. Germline-derived CDR1 and CDR2 are SQVTM and ANQGSEA. CDR3 loop: CSVDAGGGADTQYF. For the CDR3, the DNA is TGCAGCGTTGACGCGGGGGGCGGAGCAGATACGCAGTATTTT.

The gene calls are TRBV5-5 and TRBJ1-5; perhaps TRBD1 as D (6 bases). The CDR3 is made up of 14 amino acids. Germline CDR1 reads SGHKS; CDR2 reads YYEKEE (reference sequence). V was shortened by 0 bases and J by 7 bases, with 11 bases between the two germline ends. This chain's CDR3 is CASSLGGLKQPQHF. The CDR3 coding sequence is TGTGCCAGCAGCTTGGGGGGGCTTAAGCAGCCCCAGCATTTT.

The genes are TRBV14 and TRBJ2-7, with 14 bases aligning to TRBD2. V shed 2 bases, J shed 3 bases, and the junction held 3 bases outside the gene matches. The CDR3 contains 16 residues. In germline, CDR1 is SGHDN, CDR2 FVKESK. The CDR3 bases are TGTGCCAGCAGCCAAATGGGACTAGCGGGAGTCTACGAGCAGTACTTC. It yields the protein CASSQMGLAGVYEQYF.

The chain employs TRBV10-3 and TRBJ2-3, with D hard to call. V dropped 5 bases and J dropped 3 bases, with 15 bases sitting between them. Germline-derived CDR1 and CDR2 are ENHRY and SYGVKD. The CDR3 covers 15 residues. CDR3 amino acids: CAISTTPGKTDTQYF. As DNA, the CDR3 is TGTGCCATCAGTACGACACCCGGCAAGACAGATACGCAGTATTTT.